The 26 T cell receptor beta chains in this list originate from one sample, sequenced in a study of blood T cell repertoires in COVID-19. The protocol was immunoSEQ multiplex PCR, while the TCRdb copy is restricted to in-frame clones and leaves out a portion. The sample contains some 60,000 clones, 75% to 95% of which appear only once. The sequencing input was peripheral blood. These receptors came from a man in his forties with acute or convalescent COVID-19.

This rearrangement joins TRBV20-1 to TRBJ1-2; D uncertain. The CDR3 runs to 14 residues. Germline V gene sequence: CDR1 DFQATT, CDR2 SNEGSKA (reference sequence). V gave up 3 bases and J gave up 1 base, with 12 bases separating them. CDR3 sequence: CSASSGSDNYGYTF. DNA of the CDR3: TGCAGTGCTAGTTCAGGCTCGGATAACTATGGCTACACCTTC.

The chain couples TRBV27 to TRBJ2-5, with 7 bases aligning to TRBD2. The CDR3 spans 13 residues. J was trimmed by 5 bases and V by 4 bases; bases with no gene match: 4. Germline-derived CDR1 and CDR2 are MNHEY and SMNVEV (reference sequence). CDR3: CASSSAGDETQYF. The CDR3 DNA reads TGTGCCAGCAGTTCGGCGGGAGACGAGACCCAGTACTTC.

This clone was found once. The V call is TRBV4-3, the J call TRBJ2-7, with unresolved D. This CDR3 is 15 amino acids long. Germline loops: CDR1 LGHNA, CDR2 YSLEER. V lost 1 base and J 2 bases, leaving 12 bases between the germline ends. The CDR3 here is CASSQARGSTYEQYF. DNA for the CDR3: TGCGCCAGCAGCCAAGCCCGAGGTTCCACCTACGAGCAGTACTTC.

This rearrangement joins TRBV9 to TRBJ1-6, with 9 bases that match TRBD1. CDR3 length: 16 residues. Germline-derived CDR1 and CDR2 are SGDLS and YYNGEE. V lost 0 bases to trimming and J lost 7 bases; unmatched junction nucleotides: 5. This CDR3 is CASSVGLGQGNSPLHF. CDR3 in DNA: TGTGCCAGCAGCGTAGGTTTGGGACAGGGAAATTCACCCCTCCACTTT.

As DNA, the CDR3 is TGTGCCAGTAGTATTGAGAGGAACACTGAAGCTTTCTTT. This sequence encodes CASSIERNTEAFF. The chain uses TRBV19 and TRBJ1-1; D gene uncertain. The CDR3 covers 13 residues. Germline loops: CDR1 LNHDA, CDR2 SQIVND (reference sequence). Trimming cost V 3 bases and J 1 base, with 6 bases left between them.

This clone has only one observation. This chain connects TRBV23-1 to TRBJ2-7; 9 bases are shared with TRBD2. TRBV23-1 is an ORF, with its function uncertain. This CDR3 comprises 16 residues. The V and J ends lost 3 bases and 3 bases, in that order; junction bases with no gene match: 9. The CDR3 nucleotides are TGCGCCAGCAGTCACCCTGGGGCTAGCGGGATCTACGAGCAGTACTTC. Protein sequence: CASSHPGASGIYEQYF.

The chain uses TRBV10-3 and TRBJ1-1; tentatively, D is TRBD1 (6 bases). Germline-derived CDR1 and CDR2 are ENHRY and SYGVKD. Trimming removed 1 base from V and 4 bases from J, with 13 bases in between. The CDR3 loop spans 15 amino acids. CDR3 amino acids: CAISEWGRGVTEAFF. The CDR3 DNA is TGTGCCATCAGTGAGTGGGGCAGGGGAGTCACTGAAGCTTTCTTT.

This chain joins TRBV5-8 and TRBJ2-5; TRBD2 is a possible D gene (7 bases). This CDR3 contains 15 residues. The germline gives CDR1 SGHTS, CDR2 YDEGEE. The V end was cut by 3 bases, the J end by 4 bases, with 16 bases between. CDR3 amino acids: CASSSGGGRGETQYF. CDR3 DNA sequence: TGTGCCAGCAGCTCTGGGGGGGGGCGTGGAGAGACCCAGTACTTC. The full variable domain, its missing parts supplied by reference TRBV5-8 and TRBJ2-5, is EAGVTQSPTHLIKTRGQQATLRCSPISGHTSVYWYQQALGLGLQFLLWYDEGEERNRGNFPPRFSGRQFPNYSSELNVNALELEDSALYLCASSSGGGRGETQYFGPGTRLLVL.

The J gene is TRBJ1-5, the V gene TRBV4-1; D might be TRBD1 (5 bases). From germline, CDR1 is MGHRA and CDR2 YSYEKL. This CDR3 spans 13 amino acids. Trimming pared 4 bases from V and 7 bases from J, leaving 11 bases between. CDR3 sequence reads: CASSPAGEQPQHF. The CDR3 DNA sequence: TGCGCCAGCAGCCCCGCGGGGGAACAGCCCCAGCATTTT.

The rearrangement links TRBV4-2 to TRBJ1-5, with D tentatively TRBD1 (5 bases). There are 13 residues in the CDR3. The ends were cut back, 0 bases at V and 7 bases at J, with 7 bases in the middle. Germline V gene sequence: CDR1 LGHNA, CDR2 YNFKEQ. In DNA form, the CDR3 reads TGTGCCAGCAGCCAAGAAAACAGGCAGCCCCAGCATTTT. Amino acids: CASSQENRQPQHF.

The chain has TRBV24-1 and TRBJ2-1; perhaps TRBD2 as D (6 bases). Germline CDR1 and CDR2: KGHDR and SFDVKD. V lost 4 bases to trimming and J lost 0 bases, with 12 bases between them. There are 16 residues in the CDR3. The CDR3 protein is CATSDRSGNSYNEQFF. The CDR3 region has the DNA TGTGCCACCAGTGACCGTAGCGGAAACTCCTACAATGAGCAGTTCTTC.

CDR3 protein: CASSVAGRGDYEQYF. DNA of the CDR3: TGTGCCAGCAGCGTAGCTGGCAGGGGGGACTACGAGCAGTACTTC. The J gene is TRBJ2-7, the V gene TRBV9, with D maybe TRBD1 (7 bases). Trimming removed 0 bases at V and 3 bases at J, with 13 bases between. The CDR3 consists of 15 residues. Per germline, CDR1 SGDLS and CDR2 YYNGEE.

The genes are TRBV5-1 and TRBJ1-6; TRBD1 matches at 9 bases. The CDR3 length is 15 residues. J was trimmed by 7 bases and V by 3 bases; bases with no gene match: 5. CDR1 is SGHRS and CDR2 is YFSETQ in the germline V gene. The CDR3, as DNA: TGCGCCAGCAGCTGGAACAGGGGGCCCAATTCACCCCTCCACTTT. The encoded protein is CASSWNRGPNSPLHF.

The chain employs TRBV5-1 and TRBJ2-3; 7 bases map to TRBD2. The CDR3 spans 15 residues. The ends lost 8 bases at V and 2 bases at J; junction bases unmatched: 11. Germline V gene sequence: CDR1 SGHRS, CDR2 YFSETQ. The DNA for the CDR3 is TGCGCCAGTAGGGAGGGTAGCAGGCTCACAGATACGCAGTATTTT. Amino acids: CASREGSRLTDTQYF.

The V and J genes are TRBV9 and TRBJ1-6; D gene unclear. Trimming took off 4 bases at V and 11 bases at J, with 19 bases between the two ends. Germline V CDR1 and CDR2: SGDLS, YYNGEE. This CDR3 comprises 15 residues. The CDR3, as DNA: TGTGCCAGCAGCCCCCGTAACGGGGTTAAGACACCCCTCCACTTT. Protein sequence: CASSPRNGVKTPLHF.

This clone was seen a single time. One junction end does not reproduce the germline sequence, and a read error may be involved. The rearrangement links TRBV3-1 (or the pseudogene TRBV3-2) to TRBJ2-7; the match to TRBD2 covers 8 bases. This CDR3 has 14 amino acids. In germline, CDR1 is LGHDT, CDR2 YNNKEL (reference sequence). The CDR3 DNA reads as TGTGCCAGCAGCCAACGGGAGGGCTCCCACGAGCAGTACTTC. This encodes CASSQREGSHEQYF.

V and J are TRBV10-2 and TRBJ1-2; the D is unclear. This CDR3 contains 14 residues. V shed 4 bases and J shed 2 bases, with 11 bases lying between them. Germline V CDR1 and CDR2: WSHSY, SAAADI. This CDR3 is CASSGADPNYGYTF. DNA of the CDR3: TGCGCCAGCAGTGGGGCAGACCCGAACTATGGCTACACCTTC.

J is TRBJ2-1 and V is TRBV24-1; 7 positions match TRBD1. Germline CDR1 and CDR2: KGHDR and SFDVKD. With V trimmed by 3 bases and J by 0 bases, 4 bases remained unmatched. The CDR3 spans 16 residues. CDR3 sequence (DNA): TGTGCCACCAGTGATCCCGGGACAGCCTCCTACAATGAGCAGTTCTTC. This gives the protein CATSDPGTASYNEQFF.

This chain links TRBV14 with TRBJ1-5; TRBD1 aligns across 8 bases. Germline V gene lookup returns CDR1 SGHDN and CDR2 FVKESK. The CDR3 sequence is 13 residues long. The J segment lost 8 bases and the V segment lost 0 bases, leaving 0 bases of the junction unmatched. The CDR3 DNA sequence: TGTGCCAGCAGCCAAGAACAGGGGGAGCCCCAGCATTTT. As protein: CASSQEQGEPQHF.

This chain connects TRBV14 to TRBJ2-2, with 10 positions matching TRBD2. The CDR3 length is 16 residues. Trimming at V came to 0 bases and at J to 4 bases, leaving 2 bases not matched to a gene. Germline V gene lookup returns CDR1 SGHDN and CDR2 FVKESK. The CDR3 nucleotides read TGTGCCAGCAGCCAAGAACTAGCGGGACCCACCGGGGAGCTGTTTTTT. This codes for CASSQELAGPTGELFF.

The rearrangement uses TRBV28 and TRBJ2-2; D is unclear. This CDR3 contains 14 residues. Germline-derived CDR1 and CDR2 are MDHEN and SYDVKM. V lost 2 bases, J lost 1 base, and 5 bases lay in between. For the CDR3, the DNA is TGTGCCAGCAGTTTAGCGGAGAACACCGGGGAGCTGTTTTTT. Protein sequence: CASSLAENTGELFF.

J is TRBJ2-6 and V is TRBV5-1, with D perhaps matching TRBD1 (6 bases). V lost 1 base to trimming and J lost 2 bases, with 13 bases between them. The CDR3 extends over 17 amino acids. Germline V gene lookup returns CDR1 SGHRS and CDR2 YFSETQ. The chain's CDR3 is CASSLRQGLAGANVLTF. The CDR3 DNA reads TGCGCCAGCAGCTTGCGCCAGGGGCTTGCTGGGGCCAACGTCCTGACTTTC.

V gene TRBV6-6 combines with J gene TRBJ1-2; 11 bases fit TRBD1. V lost 2 bases to trimming and J lost 8 bases; unmatched junction nucleotides: 7. Germline values: CDR1 MNHNY, CDR2 SVGAGI (reference sequence). The CDR3 runs 15 residues. CDR3 region: CASSYGGQGGGGYTF. The CDR3 coding sequence is TGTGCCAGCAGTTACGGGGGACAGGGGGGCGGCGGCTACACCTTC.

The rearrangement joins TRBV19 to TRBJ1-4; D not certain. The germline CDR1 and CDR2 sequences are LNHDA and SQIVND (reference sequence). Between the trimmed V and J ends, which lost 2 bases and 2 bases, there was a span of 9 bases. The CDR3 covers 15 residues. CDR3 sequence reads: CASSISSGTNEKLFF. The CDR3 nucleotides read TGTGCCAGTAGTATAAGTTCGGGTACTAATGAAAAACTGTTTTTT.

This clone was picked up a small number of times. CDR3: CASSEQGAHTGELFF. CDR3 DNA sequence: TGTGCCAGCAGTGAACAGGGGGCGCACACCGGGGAGCTGTTTTTT. This chain connects TRBV25-1 to TRBJ2-2, with 8 bases fitting TRBD1. CDR3 size: 15 residues. Germline V gene data show CDR1 as MGHDK and CDR2 as SYGVNS. Trimming removed 2 bases from V and 3 bases from J; junction bases left unmatched: 2.

This chain connects TRBV11-3 to TRBJ2-1; the match to TRBD2 covers 7 bases. The V gene end was trimmed by 5 bases and the J gene end by 4 bases; junction bases not matched to a gene: 8. Germline V gives CDR1 SGHNT, CDR2 YENEEA. The CDR3 spans 15 residues. The CDR3 region is CASSTGTTGYNEQFF. The CDR3 DNA reads as TGTGCCAGCAGCACCGGGACTACCGGTTACAATGAGCAGTTCTTC.